The clone carrying this TCR beta chain occurred once. The antigen is unknown. The data are from a study of T cells in localized non-small cell lung cancer. Germline-derived CDR1 and CDR2 are SGHTA and FQGNSA. V was clipped by 5 bases and J by 0 bases, with 9 bases between them. The CDR3 extends over 14 amino acids. Overall study findings and caveats: The study detected a median roughly 61 of the top 100 tumor clones in adjacent lung. Uninvolved adjacent lung had more T cell clonality than any other tissue, topping tumor.

Assay used: immunoSEQ multiplex PCR; TCRdb lists only in-frame clones, some missing. Of 25,000 to 30,000 clones listed, roughly 90% were seen once; the top ten hold about 3%. The chain combines TRBV7-2 with TRBJ2-3, with D perhaps TRBD2 (6 bases). The material was peripheral blood, obtained before any cancer treatment. The origin of this receptor is a woman aged 18 to 55 with stage I lung adenocarcinoma. CDR3 amino acids: CASSPTSSTDTQYF. CDR3 bases: TGTGCCAGCAGCCCTACTAGCAGCACAGATACGCAGTATTTT.